These 5 T cell receptor beta chains were all obtained from the same sample, sequenced in a study of shared clonotypes between healthy human individuals. Profiling relied on immunoSEQ multiplex PCR, and the TCRdb table lists in-frame clones only, not all of them. Of about 2 million clones listed, approximately 95% are singletons. Sequenced: naive CD4+ T cells sorted from blood. Regarding subset: CD45RA+ positively selected. These receptors were obtained from a young man in good health.

V is TRBV7-9 and J is TRBJ1-2, with D uncertain. Germline V gives CDR1 SEHNR, CDR2 FQNEAQ (reference sequence). V was shortened by 4 bases and J by 11 bases, with 14 bases between the two germline ends. The CDR3 length is 12 residues. The CDR3 here is CASSSETERYTF. CDR3 coding DNA: TGTGCCAGCAGCTCGGAGACGGAAAGGTACACCTTC.

V gene TRBV6-5 combines with J gene TRBJ2-7; possibly TRBD2 for D (5 bases). Germline V lookup: CDR1 MNHEY, CDR2 SVGAGI. The CDR3 spans 13 residues. Between the trimmed V and J ends, which lost 4 bases and 2 bases, there was a span of 9 bases. The CDR3 DNA reads TGTGCCAGCAGTTTCGGGGTTGCCTACGAGCAGTACTTC. The encoded protein is CASSFGVAYEQYF.

The chain uses TRBV5-1 and TRBJ1-6; the D is unclear. CDR1 is SGHRS and CDR2 is YFSETQ in the germline V gene. V was trimmed by 0 bases and J by 7 bases, leaving 17 bases between them. The CDR3 runs to 17 residues. CDR3 sequence (DNA): TGCGCCAGCAGCTTGGTAGTGGCAGGAGTAGACAATTCACCCCTCCACTTT. This codes for CASSLVVAGVDNSPLHF.

V usage is TRBV5-5 and J usage is TRBJ2-1, with 12 bases fitting TRBD2. CDR1 and CDR2 from the germline V gene are SGHKS and YYEKEE (reference sequence). Trimming removed 7 bases from V and 7 bases from J; junction bases left unmatched: 9. The CDR3 loop spans 15 amino acids. The CDR3: CASVATSGSWNEQFF. The CDR3 DNA reads TGTGCCAGCGTAGCGACTAGCGGGAGTTGGAATGAGCAGTTCTTC.

This clone has just one count. This chain uses TRBV19 with TRBJ1-5; D may be TRBD1 (6 bases). CDR1 and CDR2 (germline): LNHDA, SQIVND (reference sequence). This CDR3 comprises 16 residues. V lost 4 bases and J lost 0, with 13 bases in between. The CDR3 loop reads CASSTPGGLSNQPQHF. CDR3 coding DNA: TGTGCCAGTAGTACCCCGGGGGGCCTTAGCAATCAGCCCCAGCATTTT.